This is a list of T cell receptor beta chains from one sample in a study of CD8 T cell repertoires and HIV-1 epitope variants. For these receptors, no antigen is known. Sequenced by immunoSEQ multiplex PCR; TCRdb stores in-frame clones only, minus some. This sample yields 6,000 to 8,000 clones, of which approximately 65% are seen a single time; roughly 45% belongs to the top ten. What was sequenced was cultured CD8+ T cells derived from PBMCs. These receptors originate from a male donor with HIV. CDR3s include the opening cysteine and the closing phenylalanine or tryptophan. The D gene is left open where the match is weak. Size tells how often a clone was seen (once, few, many) or the class of an expanded clone, and some rows leave it out.

J: TRBJ2-3
V: TRBV15
D: TRBD1
size: few
DNA: TGTGCCACCAGCAGAGGGACAGGGTTGACAGATACGCAGTATTTT
CDR3: CATSRGTGLTDTQYF

J: TRBJ2-1
V: TRBV19
D: TRBD2
size: NA
DNA: TGTGCCAGTAGTATAACAGGGACTAGCTCCTACAATGAGCAGTTCTTC
CDR3: CASSITGTSSYNEQFF

J: TRBJ1-6
V: TRBV9
D: NA
size: NA
DNA: TGTGCCAGCAGCGTAGGGGAGGCTGGGTATAATTCACCCCTCCACTTT
CDR3: CASSVGEAGYNSPLHF

J: TRBJ1-1
V: TRBV5-5
D: NA
size: NA
DNA: TGTGCCAGCAGCTTGGGGTACTCTGAAGCTTTCTTT
CDR3: CASSLGYSEAFF

J: TRBJ2-1
V: TRBV19
D: TRBD2
size: once
DNA: TGTGCCAGTAGTCCCGGGGGGTACAATGAGCAGTTCTTC
CDR3: CASSPGGYNEQFF

J: TRBJ2-1
V: TRBV28
D: TRBD2
size: NA
DNA: TGTGCCAGCAGTTTAGAGGGACTAGCGGGAGAGGGGGCAGGGGATGAGCAGTTCTTC
CDR3: CASSLEGLAGEGAGDEQFF

J: TRBJ2-5
V: TRBV28
D: TRBD2
size: NA
DNA: TGTGCCAGCAGTTTATCCGACGGGGGGGTCGGAGAGACCCAGTACTTC
CDR3: CASSLSDGGVGETQYF

J: TRBJ2-7
V: TRBV7-9
D: NA
size: NA
DNA: TGTGCCAGCAGCCCACCTCGGGGGGCAGGGTACGAGCAGTACTTC
CDR3: CASSPPRGAGYEQYF

J: TRBJ1-2
V: TRBV6-1
D: TRBD1
size: NA
DNA: TGTGCCAGCAGTGTTGAACAGGGGGCAACCAACTATGGCTACACCTTC
CDR3: CASSVEQGATNYGYTF

J: TRBJ1-5
V: TRBV21-1
D: NA
size: NA
DNA: TGTGCCAGCAGCAAACGGCGACAGTTTTGGTTTGGATGCAATCAGCCCCAGCATTTT
CDR3: CASSKRRQFWFGCNQPQHF

J: TRBJ2-2
V: TRBV11-1
D: NA
size: few
DNA: TGTGCCAGCAGCCCCCAGTCAGCCGGGGAGCTGTTTTTT
CDR3: CASSPQSAGELFF

J: TRBJ2-1
V: TRBV2
D: NA
size: NA
DNA: TGTGCCAGCAGTGATATAGACTACTACAATGAGCAGTTCTTC
CDR3: CASSDIDYYNEQFF

J: TRBJ2-4
V: TRBV5-1
D: TRBD1
size: NA
DNA: TGCGCCAGCAGCGGACCATGGGGACAGCCTAAAAACATTCAGTACTTC
CDR3: CASSGPWGQPKNIQYF

J: TRBJ1-1
V: TRBV28
D: NA
size: NA
DNA: TGTGCCAGCAGTTTAGGGCAGCAGAACACTGAAGCTTTCTTT
CDR3: CASSLGQQNTEAFF

J: TRBJ1-1
V: TRBV27
D: TRBD1
size: NA
DNA: TGTGCCAGCAGTCAAAATAGACTGGACAGGGCAGTTGAAGCTTTCTTT
CDR3: CASSQNRLDRAVEAFF

J: TRBJ2-6
V: TRBV19
D: TRBD1
size: NA
DNA: TGTGCCAGTAGTCCCCCGGACAGGGGCCTTGGGGCCAACGTCCTGACTTTC
CDR3: CASSPPDRGLGANVLTF

J: TRBJ2-2
V: TRBV5-4
D: NA
size: few
DNA: TGTGCCAGCAGCTTGGATCGAGGGTCCGGGGAGCTGTTTTTT
CDR3: CASSLDRGSGELFF

J: TRBJ2-3
V: TRBV2
D: NA
size: NA
DNA: TGTGCCAGCAGTCCTGACGGGGGTGGTAGCACAGATACGCAGTATTTT
CDR3: CASSPDGGGSTDTQYF

J: TRBJ1-2
V: TRBV5-8
D: NA
size: NA
DNA: TGTGCCAGCAGCTTGGAGCGCAGTCTTTTCTATGGCTACACCTTC
CDR3: CASSLERSLFYGYTF

J: TRBJ2-5
V: TRBV5-6
D: NA
size: NA
DNA: TGTGCCAGCAGCTTGCTAGTTGAGGCAGGGGGAGGTGTGGAGACCCAGTACTTC
CDR3: CASSLLVEAGGGVETQYF

J: TRBJ1-1
V: TRBV11-1
D: NA
size: NA
DNA: TGTGCCAGCAGCTTGACAGCGAACACTGAAGCTTTCTTT
CDR3: CASSLTANTEAFF

J: TRBJ1-5
V: TRBV5-5
D: NA
size: NA
DNA: TGTGCCAGCAGCTTGGCCTGGCAGACTGGTCAGCCCCAGCATTTT
CDR3: CASSLAWQTGQPQHF

J: TRBJ2-3
V: TRBV7-9
D: TRBD2
size: few
DNA: TGTGCCAGCAGAAGTCAGCGGGGGTTTCCAGATACGCAGTATTTT
CDR3: CASRSQRGFPDTQYF

J: TRBJ1-5
V: TRBV27
D: NA
size: few
DNA: TGTGCCAGCGGATTTGGGGGGAATCAGCCCCAGCATTTT
CDR3: CASGFGGNQPQHF

J: TRBJ1-5
V: TRBV6-5
D: TRBD1
size: medium-sized
DNA: TGTGCCAGCAGATCCGGACAGGGAAAACAGCCCCAGCATTTT
CDR3: CASRSGQGKQPQHF

J: TRBJ2-7
V: TRBV7-2
D: NA
size: NA
DNA: TGTGCCAGCAGCTCGCCTACCTACGAGCAGTACTTC
CDR3: CASSSPTYEQYF

J: TRBJ1-2
V: TRBV5-5
D: TRBD1
size: NA
DNA: TGTGCCAGCAGCTTGCCGTTCCGGGACAGGATTGGGTATGGCTACACCTTC
CDR3: CASSLPFRDRIGYGYTF

J: TRBJ2-1
V: TRBV7-9
D: NA
size: NA
DNA: TGTGCCAGCAGCTTGAGGACGGACTACAATGAGCAGTTCTTC
CDR3: CASSLRTDYNEQFF

J: TRBJ1-3
V: TRBV7-2
D: NA
size: NA
DNA: TGTGCCAGCAGCCCGGGCGCAGGGGTAGATGGAAACACCATATATTTT
CDR3: CASSPGAGVDGNTIYF

J: TRBJ1-4
V: TRBV29-1
D: NA
size: NA
DNA: TGCAGCGTTGAAGCTGGGATGGATGAAAAACTGTTTTTT
CDR3: CSVEAGMDEKLFF

J: TRBJ1-1
V: TRBV29-1
D: NA
size: NA
DNA: TGCAGCGTTGGGGTGTTCACTGAAGCTTTCTTT
CDR3: CSVGVFTEAFF

J: TRBJ1-2
V: TRBV19
D: TRBD1
size: few
DNA: TGTGCCAGTAGTATCTTGGGGACAGGGGACGTCAATGGCTACACCTTC
CDR3: CASSILGTGDVNGYTF

J: TRBJ2-7
V: TRBV11-3
D: NA
size: NA
DNA: TGTGCCAGCAGCTTTGGTCGGGGCTCCTACGAGCAGTACTTC
CDR3: CASSFGRGSYEQYF

J: TRBJ2-1
V: TRBV28
D: NA
size: NA
DNA: TGTGCCAGCAGCCTGATCGGGGAAGGTGAGCAGTTCTTC
CDR3: CASSLIGEGEQFF

J: TRBJ1-2
V: TRBV2
D: TRBD1
size: NA
DNA: TGTGCCAGCAGCGACCGGGACAGGGGGCTCGGCTACACCTTC
CDR3: CASSDRDRGLGYTF

J: TRBJ1-1
V: TRBV28
D: NA
size: NA
DNA: TGTGCCAGCAGTCTCCCGGCGAGTACTGAAGCTTTCTTT
CDR3: CASSLPASTEAFF

J: TRBJ2-2
V: TRBV6-1
D: TRBD2
size: few
DNA: TGTGCCAGCAGGGCACTAGCGGGAGTCACCGGGGAGCTGTTTTTT
CDR3: CASRALAGVTGELFF

J: TRBJ2-1
V: TRBV5-5
D: TRBD2
size: NA
DNA: TGTGCCAGCAGCGTAGCGGGAGGCCCCCCCTACAATGAGCAGTTCTTC
CDR3: CASSVAGGPPYNEQFF

J: TRBJ2-2
V: TRBV19
D: NA
size: NA
DNA: TGTGCCAGTGGGTGGGGCCCCGGGGAGCTGTTTTTT
CDR3: CASGWGPGELFF

J: TRBJ2-5
V: TRBV5-1
D: TRBD1
size: NA
DNA: TGCGCCAGCAGCCCCATAAATACAGGGGCCGGAAAGACCCAGTACTTC
CDR3: CASSPINTGAGKTQYF

J: TRBJ1-1
V: TRBV7-9
D: NA
size: medium-sized
DNA: TGTGCCAGCACCGCGGAGGCGAACACTGAAGCTTTCTTT
CDR3: CASTAEANTEAFF

J: TRBJ2-1
V: TRBV18
D: TRBD2
size: NA
DNA: TGTGCCAGCTCACCACCTGGGACTAGCGGGGGGTACAATGAGCAGTTCTTC
CDR3: CASSPPGTSGGYNEQFF

J: TRBJ2-1
V: TRBV19
D: NA
size: NA
DNA: TGTGCCAGTAGTATTGGGAACAACAATGAGCAGTTCTTC
CDR3: CASSIGNNNEQFF

J: TRBJ2-2
V: TRBV11-2
D: NA
size: few
DNA: TGTGCCAGCAGCCGTAGTACCACCGGGGAGCTGTTTTTT
CDR3: CASSRSTTGELFF

J: TRBJ2-2
V: TRBV7-2
D: NA
size: NA
DNA: TGTGCCAGCAGTCTCCTGACAGGTTCGGGCACCGGGGAGCTGTTTTTT
CDR3: CASSLLTGSGTGELFF

J: TRBJ2-4
V: TRBV6-5
D: TRBD1
size: once
DNA: TGTGCCAGCAGTACCCCTATTGGACAGGAAAACATTCAGTACTTC
CDR3: CASSTPIGQENIQYF

J: TRBJ2-7
V: TRBV11-2
D: TRBD2
size: NA
DNA: TGTGCCAGCAGCTTAGAGCGGGGGGGCCTGTACGAGCAGTACTTC
CDR3: CASSLERGGLYEQYF

J: TRBJ2-1
V: TRBV11-2
D: TRBD2
size: NA
DNA: TGTGCCAGCAGCTTTAGGCTAGCGGGAGTGGAGCAGTTCTTC
CDR3: CASSFRLAGVEQFF

J: TRBJ2-3
V: TRBV7-9
D: NA
size: NA
DNA: TGTGCCAGCAGCCGCGGGGATACGCAGTATTTT
CDR3: CASSRGDTQYF

J: TRBJ2-2
V: TRBV5-8
D: NA
size: NA
DNA: TGTGCCAGCGCGGTATATAGCGCAGGCGGGGAGCTGTTTTTT
CDR3: CASAVYSAGGELFF